This T cell receptor (beta chain) was obtained from a study of immune evolution from preneoplasia to lung adenocarcinoma. Study context: HLA loss of heterozygosity: 5.5% to 8.5% AIS, about 15% MIA, 30% to 35% ADC, none AAH. Study-level findings and limits: Later-stage lesions appeared to have more T cells, more diversity, less clonality. Top clone frequencies peaked in normal lung, apparently declining through invasive adenocarcinoma.

H&E slides confirmed each diagnosis, reviewed by two pathologists independently. Note on this clone: Antigen: not known.

The germline V gene encodes CDR1 SGHVS and CDR2 FQNEAQ. The CDR3 runs to 15 residues. J gave up 7 bases and V 5 bases, and 8 bases lay outside the gene matches. The table came from immunoSEQ multiplex PCR; TCRdb's copy has only in-frame clones and leaves some out. The sample holds some 5,000 clones, roughly 76% seen once. The receptor was isolated from a person aged 70 to 79 with lung adenocarcinoma. Sequenced material: FFPE minimally invasive lung adenocarcinoma tissue. The genes are TRBV7-8 and TRBJ1-4; 9 positions agree with TRBD1. CDR3 sequence: CASSLRDRVFEKLFF. Written as DNA, the CDR3 is TGTGCCAGCAGCCTCAGGGACAGGGTTTTTGAAAAACTGTTTTTT.